Listed below are T cell receptor beta chains from one sample, sequenced in a study of post-analysis software for immune sequencing data. MiXCR, run by TCRdb on the PCR reads, gives a single entry per CDR3 protein. This sample has roughly 430,000 distinct CDR3 sequences, with roughly 40% found just once. Material for sequencing was blood. All receptors come from a girl aged 2-9 years with multiple sclerosis. The CDR3 runs from the conserved cysteine through the conserved F or W. Fields, in order: J gene, V gene, clone size, CDR3 protein. Size is stated for part of the rows, as once, few or many counts, or as a class when the clone is expanded.

TRBJ2-3 | TRBV14 | - | CASSRVGGRDTQYF
TRBJ2-1 | TRBV12-3/TRBV12-4 | few | CASSPDYYNEQFF
TRBJ2-7 | TRBV29-1 | few | CSVYLRGRPTYEQYF
TRBJ1-5 | TRBV28 | few | CASRSTGDQPQHF
TRBJ2-6 | TRBV10-2 | few | CASRGEVGSGANVLTF
TRBJ1-5 | TRBV12-3/TRBV12-4 | - | CASSPTTGASPQPQHF
TRBJ2-1 | TRBV9 | few | CASSARTDNEQFF
TRBJ1-2 | TRBV12-3/TRBV12-4 | - | CASRERSFYGYTF
TRBJ2-1 | TRBV20-1 | few | CSNSGTNNEQFF
TRBJ1-4 | TRBV7-6 | - | CASTPQEGAGEKLFF
- | TRBV30 | once | CAWNSTPTSGIGEQYF
TRBJ1-5 | TRBV6-1 | - | CASSERVGPGQPQHF
TRBJ2-7 | TRBV12-3/TRBV12-4 | - | CASSPRTDSYEQYF
TRBJ1-1 | TRBV29-1 | - | CSVEGRMNTEAFF
TRBJ2-7 | TRBV14 | - | CASSQGPTEWAYEQYF
TRBJ1-1 | TRBV6-6 | - | CASSSTGEAFF
TRBJ1-4 | TRBV28 | few | CASSSPTGPSPLFF
TRBJ2-3 | TRBV5-1 | few | CASSPPPGITDTQYF
TRBJ2-1 | TRBV11-2 | few | CASSEELAVGQFF
TRBJ2-3 | TRBV5-6 | few | CASSQLSGFSTDTQYF
TRBJ1-2 | TRBV5-6 | few | CASSTTGVDYGYTF
TRBJ2-1 | TRBV29-1 | many | CSAGSARDEQFF
TRBJ2-5 | TRBV29-1 | - | CSVKRSEQETQYF
TRBJ2-1 | TRBV4-2 | - | CASSQLPFIRRADNEQFF
TRBJ1-1 | TRBV6-6 | - | CASSAPDGSTMNTEAFF
TRBJ2-1 | TRBV24-1 | - | CATSDFVRVPGGGQFF
TRBJ2-3 | TRBV4-3 | - | CASSQDQFATDTQYF
TRBJ2-1 | TRBV7-3 | - | CASSLERGWEQFF
TRBJ2-3 | TRBV7-3 | - | CASSPNVRGLTSGSSDTQYF
TRBJ2-1 | TRBV3-1 | - | CASSRRGKDEQFF
TRBJ2-1 | TRBV15 | - | CATSRGGQGATEQFF
TRBJ1-5 | TRBV6-2/TRBV6-3 | - | CASRRPGQPQHF
TRBJ2-5 | TRBV6-1 | - | CASSVTPGKGDQETQYF
TRBJ2-5 | TRBV12-3/TRBV12-4 | - | CASSWTSGGPETQYF
TRBJ2-1 | TRBV7-2 | - | CASSSPVAGGPNEQFF